The 17 T cell receptor beta chains given below trace back to one sample, sequenced in a study of Graves' ophthalmopathy and Graves' hyperthyroidism. From RNA, the CDR3 regions of TCR beta chains were amplified and sequenced. The first-round RT-PCR employed HTBI primers together with the Qiagen OneStep RT-PCR kit. A multiplex PCR was then performed as the second round. TCRdb re-called the multiplex PCR reads through MiXCR, storing one row per CDR3 protein. This sample carries hundreds of thousands of distinct CDR3 sequences, about 20% of them seen once, and the ten largest clones take approximately 6.5%. The source material was peripheral blood. Every receptor here comes from a woman between 18 and 29 years old with stable Graves' hyperthyroidism. Some clones in this sample may be carry-over from other donors' samples.

This clonotype was picked up many times. CDR3 sequence: CASSLSPGSHGYTF. Written as DNA, the CDR3 is TGTGCCAGCAGCCTATCCCCGGGATCTCATGGCTACACCTTC. The chain joins TRBV11-2 to TRBJ1-2; D is ambiguous. This CDR3 comprises 14 residues. Germline V gives CDR1 SGHAT, CDR2 FQNNGV. Deletions cut 5 bases from V and 6 bases from J, with 16 bases between.

This clonotype was recorded many times. The chain is built from TRBV10-3 and TRBJ1-5; D ambiguous. The V gene's germline CDR1 is ENHRY and CDR2 SYGVKD. V was trimmed by 3 bases and J by 1 base, leaving 7 bases between them. The CDR3 extends over 14 amino acids. The CDR3 nucleotides read TGTGCCATCAGTGAAAGGGAGAGCAATCAGCCCCAGCATTTT. Encoded protein: CAISERESNQPQHF.

V usage is TRBV4-1 and J usage is TRBJ2-7, with 8 positions matching TRBD1. The CDR3 extends over 14 amino acids. J was trimmed by 4 bases and V by 6 bases; bases with no gene match: 8. The germline V gene encodes CDR1 MGHRA and CDR2 YSYEKL. For the CDR3, the DNA is TGCGCCAGCAGGGGCCAGGGGGCCGGGTACGAGCAGTACTTC. Protein product: CASRGQGAGYEQYF.

This clonotype has a count of ten or more. V usage is TRBV6-1 and J usage is TRBJ1-1; the D is unclear. There are 14 residues in the CDR3. Trimming stripped 3 bases from V and 4 bases from J, with 12 bases between. Per germline, CDR1 MNHNS and CDR2 SASEGT. CDR3 in DNA: TGTGCCAGCAGTGATCGGACTACCGGCACTGAAGCTTTCTTT. Its translation: CASSDRTTGTEAFF.

This clonotype was recorded many times. The V and J genes are TRBV2 and TRBJ1-2; D might be TRBD1 (5 bases). This CDR3 region has 17 residues. Trimming cost V 4 bases and J 3 bases, with 21 bases left between them. Germline V gene data show CDR1 as SNHLY and CDR2 as FYNNEI. This chain's CDR3 is CASSGPLSGGRDYGYTF. The CDR3 DNA reads as TGTGCCAGCAGTGGGCCCCTTTCGGGGGGAAGGGACTATGGCTACACCTTC.

In this sample, this clonotype turned up a few times. V gene TRBV11-2 combines with J gene TRBJ2-7, with 8 bases that match TRBD1. This CDR3 contains 14 residues. Losses at the gene ends were 5 bases for V and 2 bases for J; bases not matched to a gene: 5. Germline assignment: CDR1 SGHAT and CDR2 FQNNGV. For the CDR3, the DNA is TGTGCCAGCAGCCATGGGACAGGCGCCTACGAGCAGTACTTC. Residues: CASSHGTGAYEQYF.

Ten or more counts support this clonotype. The V call is TRBV30, the J call TRBJ2-5; D possibly matches TRBD1 or TRBD2 (5 bases each). This CDR3 has 15 residues. The ends were cut back, 3 bases at V and 5 bases at J, with 19 bases in the middle. Germline CDR1 GTSNPN, CDR2 SVGIG (reference sequence). The CDR3 is CAWSLGPIEKETQYF. DNA for the CDR3: TGTGCCTGGAGCTTGGGACCCATCGAGAAGGAGACCCAGTACTTC.

V usage is TRBV14 and J usage is TRBJ1-1; TRBD1 is a possible D gene (5 bases). This CDR3 comprises 16 residues. CDR1 is SGHDN, CDR2 FVKESK, per germline. Trimming removed 0 bases at V and 4 bases at J, with 15 bases between. DNA for the CDR3: TGTGCCAGCAGCCAAGACGGGGGGGTTCTGAGCACTGAAGCTTTCTTT. Residues: CASSQDGGVLSTEAFF.

This clonotype was found many times. The V and J genes are TRBV6-1 and TRBJ2-7, with TRBD1 matching over 7 bases. This CDR3 is built from 13 residues. V trimming: 11 bases; J trimming: 4 bases; junction bases outside the gene matches: 11. Per germline, CDR1 MNHNS and CDR2 SASEGT. In DNA form, the CDR3 reads TGTGCCGGCTCCCGGGACAGCCGTTACGAGCAGTACTTC. It encodes CAGSRDSRYEQYF.

This clonotype has at least ten counts. The chain links TRBV2 to TRBJ1-2; D ambiguous. CDR3 size: 14 residues. Germline-derived CDR1 and CDR2 are SNHLY and FYNNEI. With 1 base removed from V and 5 bases from J, the gap between germline ends came to 11 bases. CDR3 amino acids: CASSEVQRPYGYTF. The CDR3 DNA sequence: TGTGCCAGCAGTGAAGTCCAGAGGCCTTATGGCTACACCTTC.

The J gene is TRBJ1-1, the V gene TRBV6-1; D is uncertain. CDR1 is MNHNS, CDR2 SASEGT, per germline. This CDR3 comprises 13 residues. V dropped 9 bases and J dropped 4 bases, with 15 bases sitting between them. The CDR3 DNA reads as TGTGCCAGTATGGGTATAGTGGGCACTGAAGCTTTCTTT. Amino acid sequence: CASMGIVGTEAFF.

This clonotype occurred many times. The rearrangement links TRBV27 to TRBJ1-2, with TRBD1 as a possible D gene (5 bases). CDR3 length: 15 amino acids. Germline CDR1 and CDR2: MNHEY and SMNVEV (reference sequence). Trimming removed 7 bases at V and 2 bases at J, with 17 bases between. The CDR3 DNA is TGTGCCAGCACCCTTGTGGGGGGGAAAAACTATGGCTACACCTTC. As protein: CASTLVGGKNYGYTF.

On this clonotype: As the CDR3 is not closed by the conserved phenylalanine or tryptophan, this likely results from a read error. The rearrangement links TRBV6-1 to TRBJ1-2, with TRBD1 as a possible D gene (5 bases). The V and J ends lost 6 bases and 2 bases respectively, with 7 bases between them. The CDR3 runs 12 residues. Germline V gene data show CDR1 as MNHNS and CDR2 as SASEGT. CDR3 sequence: CASSEGNYGYTV. CDR3 in DNA: TGTGCCAGCAGCGAGGGGAACTATGGCTACACCGTC.

Only a few counts were recorded for this clonotype. The genes are TRBV12-3 or TRBV12-4 and TRBJ1-5; 8 nucleotides line up with TRBD1. The length of the CDR3 is 14 residues. Unmatched junction bases numbered 7, after V lost 6 bases and J lost 6 bases. In nucleotides, the CDR3 is TGTGCCAGCAGCCCAGGGGGCCGTAGTCAGCCCCAGCATTTT. Its protein is CASSPGGRSQPQHF.

In its sample, this clonotype was seen many times. A much more abundant neighbour one base away suggests this may be a read error. CDR3 sequence: CASSDYTGGGYAF. The DNA for the CDR3 is TGTGCCAGCAGTGACTATACAGGGGGTGGCTACGCCTTC. The V gene is TRBV6-1, the J gene TRBJ1-2; TRBD1 matches at 8 bases. CDR3 length equals 13 residues. Germline CDR1 and CDR2: MNHNS and SASEGT.

This clonotype was recorded at least ten times. This chain connects TRBV7-3 to TRBJ2-6; TRBD2 might be the D (5 bases). Germline V CDR1 and CDR2: SGHTA, FQGTGA. The CDR3 covers 15 residues. The V end was cut by 5 bases, the J end by 0 bases, with 8 bases between. The CDR3 spells CASSTGNSGANVLTF. The CDR3 region has the DNA TGTGCCAGCAGCACCGGGAACTCTGGGGCCAACGTCCTGACTTTC.

There are many counts of this clonotype. A much more abundant neighbour one base away suggests this may be a read error. The chain employs TRBV25-1 and TRBJ2-7; D gene unclear. The germline CDR1 and CDR2 sequences are MGHDK and SYGVNS. V was clipped by 1 base and J by 5 bases, with 3 bases between them. The CDR3 spans 11 residues. This chain's CDR3 is CASSEFDEQYF. The CDR3 bases are TGTGCCAGCAGTGAATTTGACGAGCAGTACTTC.